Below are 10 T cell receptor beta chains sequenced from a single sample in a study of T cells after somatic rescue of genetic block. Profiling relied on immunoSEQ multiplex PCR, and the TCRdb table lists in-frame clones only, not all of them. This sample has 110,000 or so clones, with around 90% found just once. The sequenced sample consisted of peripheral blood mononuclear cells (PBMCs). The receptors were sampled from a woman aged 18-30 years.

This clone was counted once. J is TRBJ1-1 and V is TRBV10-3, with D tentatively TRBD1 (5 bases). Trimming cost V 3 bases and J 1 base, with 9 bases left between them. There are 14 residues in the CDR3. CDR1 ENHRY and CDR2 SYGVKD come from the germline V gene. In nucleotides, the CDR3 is TGTGCCATCAGTGACAGGGCTGGGAACACTGAAGCTTTCTTT. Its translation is CAISDRAGNTEAFF.

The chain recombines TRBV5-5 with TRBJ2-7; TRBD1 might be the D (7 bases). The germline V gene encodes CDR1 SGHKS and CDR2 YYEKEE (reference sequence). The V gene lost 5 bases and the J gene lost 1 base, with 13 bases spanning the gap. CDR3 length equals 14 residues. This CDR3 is CASSKTGRSYEQYF. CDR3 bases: TGTGCCAGCAGTAAGACAGGGAGGTCCTACGAGCAGTACTTC.

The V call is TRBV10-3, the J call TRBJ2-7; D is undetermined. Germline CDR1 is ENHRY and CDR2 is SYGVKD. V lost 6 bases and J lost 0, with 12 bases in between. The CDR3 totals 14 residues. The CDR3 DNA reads TGTGCCATCAGGGGGTCCAACTCCTCCTACGAGCAGTACTTC. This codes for CAIRGSNSSYEQYF.

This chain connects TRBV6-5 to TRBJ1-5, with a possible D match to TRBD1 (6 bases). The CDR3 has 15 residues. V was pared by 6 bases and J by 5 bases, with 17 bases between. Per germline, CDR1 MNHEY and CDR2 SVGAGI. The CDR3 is CASSLEGGRDQPQHF. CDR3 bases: TGTGCCAGCAGCCTCGAGGGGGGGCGGGATCAGCCCCAGCATTTT.

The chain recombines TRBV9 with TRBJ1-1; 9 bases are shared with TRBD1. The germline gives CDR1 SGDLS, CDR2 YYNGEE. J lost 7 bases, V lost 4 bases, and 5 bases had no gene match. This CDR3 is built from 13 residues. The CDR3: CASSQLGQGEAFF. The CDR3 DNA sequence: TGTGCCAGCAGCCAGCTGGGACAGGGTGAAGCTTTCTTT.

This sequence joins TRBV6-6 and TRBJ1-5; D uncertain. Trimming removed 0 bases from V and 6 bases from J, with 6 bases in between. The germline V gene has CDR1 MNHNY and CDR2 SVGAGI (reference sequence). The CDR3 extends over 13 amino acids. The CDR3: CASSYSFGQPQHF. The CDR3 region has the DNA TGTGCCAGCAGTTACTCGTTCGGTCAGCCCCAGCATTTT.

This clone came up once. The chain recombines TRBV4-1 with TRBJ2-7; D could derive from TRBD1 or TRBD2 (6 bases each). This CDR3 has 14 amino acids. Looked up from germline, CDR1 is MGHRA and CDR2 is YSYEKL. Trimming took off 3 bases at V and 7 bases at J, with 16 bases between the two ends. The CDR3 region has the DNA TGCGCCAGCAGCCAGGAGGGGGGCAGTCGAGAGCAGTACTTC. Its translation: CASSQEGGSREQYF.

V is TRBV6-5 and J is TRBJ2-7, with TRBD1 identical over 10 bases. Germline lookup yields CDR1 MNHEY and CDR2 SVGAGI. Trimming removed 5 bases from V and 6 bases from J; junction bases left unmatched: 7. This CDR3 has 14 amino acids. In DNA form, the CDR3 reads TGTGCCAGCAGTCTAGCCGGGACAGGGGTCGAGCAGTACTTC. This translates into CASSLAGTGVEQYF.

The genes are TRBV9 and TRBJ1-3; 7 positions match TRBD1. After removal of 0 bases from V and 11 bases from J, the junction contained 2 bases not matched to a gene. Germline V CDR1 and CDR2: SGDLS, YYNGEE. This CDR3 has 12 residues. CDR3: CASSVGTGAIYF. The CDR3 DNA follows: TGTGCCAGCAGCGTAGGGACAGGAGCCATATATTTT.

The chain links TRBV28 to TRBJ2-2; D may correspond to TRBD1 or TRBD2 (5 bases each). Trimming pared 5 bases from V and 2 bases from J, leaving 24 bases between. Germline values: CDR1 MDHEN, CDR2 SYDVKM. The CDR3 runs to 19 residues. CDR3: CASSQGRFSGGRNTGELFF. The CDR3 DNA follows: TGTGCCAGCAGTCAAGGACGGTTCAGTGGGGGTCGCAACACCGGGGAGCTGTTTTTT.